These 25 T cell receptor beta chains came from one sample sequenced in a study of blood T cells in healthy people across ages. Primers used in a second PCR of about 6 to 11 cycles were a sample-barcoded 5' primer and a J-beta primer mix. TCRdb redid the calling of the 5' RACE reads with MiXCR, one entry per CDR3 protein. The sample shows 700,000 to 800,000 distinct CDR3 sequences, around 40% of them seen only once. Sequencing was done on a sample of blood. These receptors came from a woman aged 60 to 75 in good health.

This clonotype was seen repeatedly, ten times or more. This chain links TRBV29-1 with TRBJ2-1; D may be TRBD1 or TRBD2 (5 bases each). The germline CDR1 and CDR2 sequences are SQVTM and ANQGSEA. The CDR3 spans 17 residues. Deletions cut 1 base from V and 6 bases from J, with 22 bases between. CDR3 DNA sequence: TGCAGCGTTGAAGGAAATTTAGGTTTTCGGGGCAGCAATGAGCAGTTCTTC. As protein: CSVEGNLGFRGSNEQFF.

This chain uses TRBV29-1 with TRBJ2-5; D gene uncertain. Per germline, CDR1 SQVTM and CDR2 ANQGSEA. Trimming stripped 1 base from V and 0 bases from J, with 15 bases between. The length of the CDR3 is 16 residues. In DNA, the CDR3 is TGCAGCGTTGAAGGCCCAGGTATGGAGTACCAAGAGACCCAGTACTTC. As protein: CSVEGPGMEYQETQYF. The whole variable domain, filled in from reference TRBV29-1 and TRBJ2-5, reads SAVISQKPSRDICQRGTSLTIQCQVDSQVTMMFWYRQQPGQSLTLIATANQGSEATYESGFVIDKFPISRPNLTFSTLTVSNMSPEDSSIYLCSVEGPGMEYQETQYFGPGTRLLVL.

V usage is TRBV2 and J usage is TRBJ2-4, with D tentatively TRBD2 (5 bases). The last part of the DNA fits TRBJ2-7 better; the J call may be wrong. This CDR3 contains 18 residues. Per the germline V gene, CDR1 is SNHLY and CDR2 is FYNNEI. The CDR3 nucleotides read TGTGCCAGCCGAAGGAGTAATCCGGGCCGAGAGACGGGATACGAGCAGTACTTC. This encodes CASRRSNPGRETGYEQYF.

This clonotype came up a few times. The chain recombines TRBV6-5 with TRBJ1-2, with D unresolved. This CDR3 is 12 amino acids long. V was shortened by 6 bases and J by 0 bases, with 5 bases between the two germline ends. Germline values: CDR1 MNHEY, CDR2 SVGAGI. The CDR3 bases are TGTGCCAGCAGATCTGCTAACTATGGCTACACCTTC. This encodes CASRSANYGYTF.

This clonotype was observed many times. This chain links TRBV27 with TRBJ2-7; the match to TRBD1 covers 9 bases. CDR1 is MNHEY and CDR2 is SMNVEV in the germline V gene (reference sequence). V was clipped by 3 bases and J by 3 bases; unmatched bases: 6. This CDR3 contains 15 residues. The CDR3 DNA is TGTGCCAGCAGTTTTTTGGACAGGGGCCTCTACGAGCAGTACTTC. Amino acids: CASSFLDRGLYEQYF.

This chain's CDR3 is CASSLGQYWYIEAFF. DNA for the CDR3: TGTGCCAGCAGCTTAGGACAGTATTGGTATATTGAAGCTTTCTTT. The chain carries TRBV7-2 and TRBJ1-1, with a tentative D call TRBD1 (5 bases). The germline CDR1 and CDR2 sequences are SGHTA and FQGNSA. The length of the CDR3 is 15 residues. Trimming cost V 1 base and J 7 bases, with 16 bases left between them.

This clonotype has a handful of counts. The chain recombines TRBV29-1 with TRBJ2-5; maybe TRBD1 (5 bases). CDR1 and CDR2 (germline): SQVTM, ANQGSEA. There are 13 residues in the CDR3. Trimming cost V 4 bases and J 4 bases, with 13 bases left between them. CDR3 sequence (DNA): TGCAGCGTTGGCAGGGAAGCACGAGAGACCCAGTACTTC. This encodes CSVGREARETQYF.

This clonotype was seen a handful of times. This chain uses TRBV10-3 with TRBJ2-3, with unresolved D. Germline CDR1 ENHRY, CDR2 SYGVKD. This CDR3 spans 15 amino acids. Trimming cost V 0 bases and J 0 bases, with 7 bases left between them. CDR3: CAISESNGSTDTQYF. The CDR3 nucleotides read TGTGCCATCAGTGAGTCAAACGGTAGCACAGATACGCAGTATTTT.

DNA for the CDR3: TGTGCCAGCAAGAGGACAGGGGCGGACTATGGCTACACCTTC. Amino acids: CASKRTGADYGYTF. The chain links TRBV2 to TRBJ1-2; 9 bases align to TRBD1. The CDR3 covers 14 residues. With V trimmed by 7 bases and J by 3 bases, 6 bases remained unmatched. Germline loops: CDR1 SNHLY, CDR2 FYNNEI.

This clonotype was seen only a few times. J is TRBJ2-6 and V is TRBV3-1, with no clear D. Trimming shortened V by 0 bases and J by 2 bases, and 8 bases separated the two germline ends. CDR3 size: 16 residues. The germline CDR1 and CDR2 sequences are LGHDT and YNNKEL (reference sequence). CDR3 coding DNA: TGTGCCAGCAGCCAAGAACGGGTTGCTGGGGCCAACGTCCTGACTTTC. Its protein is CASSQERVAGANVLTF.

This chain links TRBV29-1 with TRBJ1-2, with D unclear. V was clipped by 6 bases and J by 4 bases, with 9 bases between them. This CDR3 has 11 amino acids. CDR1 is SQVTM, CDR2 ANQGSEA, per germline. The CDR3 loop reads CSVPSGYGYTF. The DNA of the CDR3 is TGCAGCGTGCCTAGTGGCTATGGCTACACCTTC.

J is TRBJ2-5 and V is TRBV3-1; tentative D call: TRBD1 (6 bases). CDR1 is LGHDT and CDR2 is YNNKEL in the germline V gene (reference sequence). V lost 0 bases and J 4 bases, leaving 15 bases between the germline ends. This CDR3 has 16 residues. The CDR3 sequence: CASSQDRGVNAETQYF. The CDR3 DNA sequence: TGTGCCAGCAGCCAAGACAGGGGAGTTAATGCAGAGACCCAGTACTTC.

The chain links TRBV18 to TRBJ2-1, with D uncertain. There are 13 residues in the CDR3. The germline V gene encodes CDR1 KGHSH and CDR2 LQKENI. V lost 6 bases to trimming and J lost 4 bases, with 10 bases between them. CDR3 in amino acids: CASSRQDYNEQFF. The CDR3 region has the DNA TGTGCCAGCTCTAGGCAGGATTACAATGAGCAGTTCTTC.

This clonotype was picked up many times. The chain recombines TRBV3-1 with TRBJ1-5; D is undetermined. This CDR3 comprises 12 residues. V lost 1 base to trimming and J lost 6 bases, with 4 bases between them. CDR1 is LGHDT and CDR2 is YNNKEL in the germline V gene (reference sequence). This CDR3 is CASSQVGQPQHF. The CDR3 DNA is TGTGCCAGCAGCCAAGTAGGTCAGCCCCAGCATTTT. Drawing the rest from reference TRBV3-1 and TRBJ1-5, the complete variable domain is DTAVSQTPKYLVTQMGNDKSIKCEQNLGHDTMYWYKQDSKKFLKIMFSYNNKELIINETVPNRFSPKSPDKAHLNLHINSLELGDSAVYFCASSQVGQPQHFGDGTRLSIL.

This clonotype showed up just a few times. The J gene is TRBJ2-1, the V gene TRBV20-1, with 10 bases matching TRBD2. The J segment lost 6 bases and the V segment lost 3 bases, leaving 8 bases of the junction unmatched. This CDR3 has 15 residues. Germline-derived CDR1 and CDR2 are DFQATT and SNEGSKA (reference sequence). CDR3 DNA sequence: TGCAGTGCTAGTTGGCTAGCGGGAGTACCCAATGAGCAGTTCTTC. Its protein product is CSASWLAGVPNEQFF.

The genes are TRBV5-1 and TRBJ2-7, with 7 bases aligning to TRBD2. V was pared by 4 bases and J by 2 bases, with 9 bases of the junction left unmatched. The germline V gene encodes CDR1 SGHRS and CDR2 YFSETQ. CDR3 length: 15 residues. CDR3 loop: CASSLTWGGTYEQYF. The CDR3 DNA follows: TGCGCCAGCAGCCTGACTTGGGGAGGGACCTACGAGCAGTACTTC.

DNA of the CDR3: TGTGCCAGCAGCTGGGACAGCGAGACCCAGTACTTC. This sequence encodes CASSWDSETQYF. The gene calls are TRBV7-2 and TRBJ2-5; 7 nucleotides match TRBD1. V was pared by 4 bases and J by 5 bases, with 1 base of the junction left unmatched. The CDR3 runs 12 residues. Germline V gene data show CDR1 as SGHTA and CDR2 as FQGNSA.

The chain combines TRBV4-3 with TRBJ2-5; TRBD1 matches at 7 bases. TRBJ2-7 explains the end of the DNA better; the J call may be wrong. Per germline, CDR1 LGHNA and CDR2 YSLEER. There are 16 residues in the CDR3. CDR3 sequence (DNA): TGCGCCAGCAGCCAAGATTACAGGGGCACAAGCTACGAGCAGTACTTC. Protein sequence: CASSQDYRGTSYEQYF.

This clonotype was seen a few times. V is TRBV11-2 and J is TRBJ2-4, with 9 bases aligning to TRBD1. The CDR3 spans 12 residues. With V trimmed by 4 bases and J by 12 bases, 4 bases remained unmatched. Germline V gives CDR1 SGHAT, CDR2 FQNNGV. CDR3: CASSYRGRYQYF. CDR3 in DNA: TGTGCCAGCAGCTACAGGGGGCGATATCAGTACTTC.

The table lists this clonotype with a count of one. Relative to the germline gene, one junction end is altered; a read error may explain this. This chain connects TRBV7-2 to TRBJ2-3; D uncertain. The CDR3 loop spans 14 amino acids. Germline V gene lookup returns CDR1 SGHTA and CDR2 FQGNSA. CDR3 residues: CAGSFFVGTDTQYF. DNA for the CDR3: TGTGCCGGCAGCTTTTTTGTGGGGACAGATACGCAGTATTTT.

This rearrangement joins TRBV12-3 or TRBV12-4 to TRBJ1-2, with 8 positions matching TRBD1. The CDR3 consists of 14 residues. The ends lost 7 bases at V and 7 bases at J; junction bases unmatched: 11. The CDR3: CASTHLGQGLGYTF. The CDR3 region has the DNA TGTGCCAGCACCCATTTAGGACAGGGACTTGGCTACACCTTC.

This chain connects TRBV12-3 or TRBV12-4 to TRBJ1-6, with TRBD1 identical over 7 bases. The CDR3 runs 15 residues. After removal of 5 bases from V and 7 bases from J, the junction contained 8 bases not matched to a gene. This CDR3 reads CASSTHRGGNSPLHF. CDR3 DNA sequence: TGTGCCAGCAGTACACACAGGGGCGGCAATTCACCCCTCCACTTT.

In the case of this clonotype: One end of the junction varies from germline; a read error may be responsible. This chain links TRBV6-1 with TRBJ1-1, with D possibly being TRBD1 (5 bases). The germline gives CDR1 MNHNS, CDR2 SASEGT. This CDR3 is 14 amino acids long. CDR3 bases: TGTGCCAGCAGTGAAGGGTCACGGGGCACTCAAGCTTTCTTT. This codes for CASSEGSRGTQAFF.

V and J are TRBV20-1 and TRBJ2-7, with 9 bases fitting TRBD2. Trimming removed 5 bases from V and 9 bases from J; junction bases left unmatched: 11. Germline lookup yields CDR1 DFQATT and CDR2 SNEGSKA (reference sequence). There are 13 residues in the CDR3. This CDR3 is CSAGKPGLALQYF. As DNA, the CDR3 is TGCAGTGCTGGGAAACCGGGACTAGCATTGCAGTACTTC.

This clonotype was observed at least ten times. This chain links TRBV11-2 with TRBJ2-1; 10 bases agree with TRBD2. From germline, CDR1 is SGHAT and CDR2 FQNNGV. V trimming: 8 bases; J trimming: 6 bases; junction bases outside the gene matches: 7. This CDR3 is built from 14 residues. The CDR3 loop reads CASQGTSELNEQFF. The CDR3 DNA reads TGTGCCAGCCAAGGGACTAGCGAGCTCAATGAGCAGTTCTTC.